This T cell receptor (beta chain) comes out of a study of graft-versus-host responses after intestinal transplantation. Study details: Recipients got multivisceral, liver-intestinal, or isolated intestinal transplants.

This table comes from immunoSEQ multiplex PCR, and its TCRdb copy is limited to in-frame clones, with some not included. This table holds tens of thousands of clones, roughly 90% found once. Regarding this clone: Its antigen is as yet unknown.

The study, taken as a whole, reports: Association was observed between peak circulating GvH clone levels and early post-transplant HvG declines.

Trimming removed 6 bases from V and 5 bases from J; junction bases left unmatched: 6. Germline lookup yields CDR1 SNHLY and CDR2 FYNNEI. This CDR3 is built from 13 residues. The TCR sequence derives from a human donor who received an intestinal transplant. The sample in question was unstimulated CD8+ T cells sorted from spleen or lymph node cells, obtained before intestinal transplant. The genes are TRBV2 and TRBJ1-2; TRBD1 agrees at 7 bases. DNA of the CDR3: TGTGCCAGCAGGACAGGGAGTATTTATGGCTACACCTTC. Its translation: CASRTGSIYGYTF.